These T cell receptor beta chains were read from a single sample in a study of T cells after yellow fever vaccination. One entry per CDR3 protein, called by TCRdb with MiXCR from the 5' RACE reads. The top ten hold approximately 19% of the sample, which has 300,000 to 350,000 distinct CDR3 sequences, 4% to 5.5% seen once. Material: PBMCs, obtained 15 days after the yellow fever booster vaccination. The receptors stem from a young man who received the YFV17D yellow fever vaccine. Each CDR3 is given with its conserved first and last residue. A D gene is named only where the DNA matches it firmly. The size of a clone is reported for some rows only, either as once, few or many, or as a class for expanded clones.

j_call	clone_size	v_call	d_call	cdr3_aa	cdr3_nt
TRBJ1-1	many	TRBV12-3/TRBV12-4	TRBD1	CASSVDRGVEAFF	TGTGCCAGCAGTGTCGACAGGGGAGTGGAAGCTTTCTTT
TRBJ1-2	many	TRBV20-1	TRBD1	CSAPTGGSANYGYTF	TGCAGTGCCCCCACAGGGGGCTCAGCTAACTATGGCTACACCTTC
TRBJ2-1	-	TRBV28	-	CASRPLASGYLKIDEQFF	TGTGCCAGCAGACCCTTGGCCTCGGGTTATTTGAAGATCGATGAGCAGTTCTTC
TRBJ1-4	many	TRBV29-1	TRBD1	CSVEGTGTNEKLFF	TGCAGCGTCGAAGGGACAGGGACTAATGAAAAACTGTTTTTT
TRBJ2-6	-	TRBV4-2	-	CASSQGGLGANVLTF	TGTGCCAGCAGCCAAGGGGGTCTGGGGGCCAACGTCCTGACTTTC
TRBJ2-2	many	TRBV4-3	-	CASSQDLTDPRELFF	TGCGCCAGCAGCCAAGATCTAACAGACCCCCGGGAGCTGTTTTTT
TRBJ2-3	-	TRBV5-1	TRBD1	CASSSSPTGEGTDTQYF	TGCGCCAGCAGCTCCTCCCCCACAGGGGAAGGCACAGATACGCAGTATTTT
TRBJ2-5	many	TRBV7-9	TRBD1	CASTPGQGFVRRETQYF	TGTGCCAGCACACCGGGACAGGGCTTTGTTCGGCGGGAGACCCAGTACTTC
TRBJ2-2	many	TRBV27	-	CASSLWDGELFF	TGTGCCAGCAGTTTATGGGACGGGGAGCTGTTTTTT
TRBJ1-6	many	TRBV20-1	TRBD1	CSARLRTGAGSPLHF	TGCAGTGCTAGACTTAGGACAGGGGCTGGGTCACCCCTCCACTTT
TRBJ1-2	few	TRBV12-3/TRBV12-4	-	CASGWGGGYGYTF	TGTGCCAGCGGGTGGGGGGGCGGCTATGGCTACACCTTC
TRBJ1-1	-	TRBV5-1	-	CASSLGPPNTEAFF	TGCGCCAGCAGCTTGGGGCCACCGAACACTGAAGCTTTCTTT
TRBJ1-2	-	TRBV12-3/TRBV12-4	TRBD1	CASSYRGGGYTF	TGTGCCAGCAGTTACAGGGGAGGAGGCTACACCTTC
TRBJ2-1	-	TRBV7-9	-	CASSLEGGSSYNEQFF	TGTGCCAGCAGCTTAGAGGGGGGGAGCTCCTACAATGAGCAGTTCTTC
TRBJ1-5	many	TRBV12-3/TRBV12-4	-	CASSSEGSNQPQHF	TGTGCCAGCAGTTCTGAGGGAAGCAATCAGCCCCAGCATTTT
TRBJ1-6	many	TRBV12-3/TRBV12-4	TRBD1	CASRAGTVNSPLHF	TGTGCCAGCAGAGCCGGGACAGTTAATTCACCCCTCCACTTT
TRBJ2-1	many	TRBV10-1	TRBD2	CASSGGGTSGYNEQFF	TGCGCCAGCAGTGGGGGGGGGACTAGCGGCTACAATGAGCAGTTCTTC
TRBJ1-4	few	TRBV12-3/TRBV12-4	-	CASRARSTNEKLFF	TGTGCCAGCAGAGCAAGATCAACTAATGAAAAACTGTTTTTT
TRBJ2-3	many	TRBV7-3	TRBD2	CASSPLPGGAVRTDTQYF	TGTGCCAGCAGCCCCCTCCCCGGGGGGGCTGTACGCACAGATACGCAGTATTTT
TRBJ1-1	-	TRBV4-2	-	CASSQVLTYNTEAFF	TGTGCCAGCAGCCAAGTCTTGACCTATAACACTGAAGCTTTCTTT
TRBJ2-3	many	TRBV20-1	-	CSAREPNGLPDTQYF	TGCAGTGCTAGGGAACCTAATGGCTTACCAGATACGCAGTATTTT
TRBJ2-7	-	TRBV18	TRBD1	CASSPTSGTGSAEQYF	TGTGCCAGCTCACCAACCTCCGGGACAGGGTCGGCCGAGCAGTACTTC
TRBJ2-3	many	TRBV20-1	TRBD2	CSAGGVGADTQYF	TGCAGTGCCGGGGGGGTGGGGGCAGATACGCAGTATTTT
TRBJ1-1	few	TRBV18	TRBD1	CASSPRGQGRTEAFF	TGTGCCAGCTCACCACGCGGACAGGGGAGGACTGAAGCTTTCTTT
TRBJ1-2	many	TRBV5-5	-	CASSLAGTQRGYTF	TGTGCCAGCAGCTTGGCCGGGACACAAAGAGGCTACACCTTC
TRBJ1-5	few	TRBV7-3	-	CASSFRPQHF	TGTGCCAGCAGCTTCAGGCCCCAGCATTTT
TRBJ2-2	few	TRBV4-1	-	CASSRYDGITGELFF	TGCGCCAGCAGTCGATACGACGGTATCACCGGGGAGCTGTTTTTT
TRBJ2-3	many	TRBV5-5	TRBD1	CASSLWQGADTQYF	TGTGCCAGCAGCTTGTGGCAGGGGGCAGATACGCAGTATTTT
TRBJ2-5	many	TRBV20-1	TRBD2	CSAAGGYLRETQYF	TGCAGTGCGGCGGGGGGATATTTGCGAGAGACCCAGTACTTC
TRBJ2-3	few	TRBV10-3	TRBD1	CAISESTRGRATDTQYF	TGTGCCATCAGTGAGTCGACAAGGGGGCGCGCCACAGATACGCAGTATTTT
TRBJ2-5	many	TRBV20-1	TRBD2	CSARNLAGGYQETQYF	TGCAGTGCTAGGAACCTAGCGGGGGGGTACCAAGAGACCCAGTACTTC
TRBJ1-5	many	TRBV29-1	-	CSVLTGSGGNQPQHF	TGCAGCGTATTGACAGGTTCAGGGGGCAATCAGCCCCAGCATTTT
TRBJ1-6	many	TRBV7-6	TRBD1	CASSTVTGPYALHF	TGTGCCAGCAGCACGGTGACAGGGCCATACGCCCTCCACTTT
TRBJ2-5	many	TRBV29-1	TRBD2	CSGGGETQYF	TGCAGCGGGGGAGGGGAGACCCAGTACTTC
TRBJ1-5	few	TRBV19	-	CASTPRGLSNQPQHF	TGTGCCAGTACCCCACGGGGGCTTAGCAATCAGCCCCAGCATTTT
TRBJ1-6	few	TRBV12-3/TRBV12-4	-	CASSLTGYSPLHF	TGTGCCAGCAGTTTAACGGGATACTCACCCCTCCACTTT
TRBJ1-2	many	TRBV15	-	CATSRDHKGNGYTF	TGTGCCACCAGCAGAGATCATAAAGGGAATGGCTACACCTTC
TRBJ2-6	many	TRBV7-9	TRBD1	CAGRGGASGANVLTF	TGTGCCGGGAGAGGGGGCGCCTCTGGGGCCAACGTCCTGACTTTC
TRBJ2-5	many	TRBV6-5	TRBD2	CASSYRASGGWETQYF	TGTGCCAGCAGTTACCGGGCTAGCGGGGGTTGGGAGACCCAGTACTTC
TRBJ2-3	few	TRBV7-8	TRBD2	CASSLTSGGGPSTDTQYF	TGTGCCAGCAGCCTCACTAGCGGGGGGGGCCCCAGCACAGATACGCAGTATTTT
TRBJ2-2	-	TRBV28	TRBD1	CASSEGQGVGELFF	TGTGCCAGCAGCGAGGGACAGGGGGTCGGGGAGCTGTTTTTT
TRBJ2-7	many	TRBV6-6	-	CAAGAPSGVYEQYF	TGTGCCGCGGGGGCCCCTTCGGGAGTTTACGAGCAGTACTTC
TRBJ2-2	many	TRBV20-1	TRBD1	CSAPDRANTGELFF	TGCAGTGCTCCGGACAGGGCGAACACCGGGGAGCTGTTTTTT
TRBJ2-2	few	TRBV5-4	-	CASSRRDSVAGELFF	TGTGCCAGCAGCCGGAGGGACAGTGTGGCCGGGGAGCTGTTTTTT
TRBJ2-3	few	TRBV11-2	-	CASSLDGGPDTQYF	TGTGCCAGCAGCTTAGACGGGGGGCCAGATACGCAGTATTTT
TRBJ2-7	many	TRBV10-3	-	CATRQVREQYF	TGTGCCACCAGACAGGTTAGGGAGCAGTACTTC
TRBJ1-2	-	TRBV4-3	-	CASSSENYGYTF	TGCGCCAGCAGCAGTGAGAACTATGGCTACACCTTC
TRBJ2-2	few	TRBV5-1	TRBD1	CASGGQGTGELFF	TGCGCCAGCGGGGGACAGGGCACCGGGGAGCTGTTTTTT
TRBJ2-4	few	TRBV27	TRBD1	CASREGGAAKNIQYF	TGTGCCAGCAGAGAAGGGGGCGCCGCCAAAAACATTCAGTACTTC
TRBJ1-2	few	TRBV29-1	-	CSVEDLNYGYTF	TGCAGCGTTGAGGACCTTAACTATGGCTACACCTTC
TRBJ1-1	few	TRBV9	TRBD1	CASSDDRGGNTEAFF	TGTGCCAGCAGCGACGACAGGGGAGGCAACACTGAAGCTTTCTTT